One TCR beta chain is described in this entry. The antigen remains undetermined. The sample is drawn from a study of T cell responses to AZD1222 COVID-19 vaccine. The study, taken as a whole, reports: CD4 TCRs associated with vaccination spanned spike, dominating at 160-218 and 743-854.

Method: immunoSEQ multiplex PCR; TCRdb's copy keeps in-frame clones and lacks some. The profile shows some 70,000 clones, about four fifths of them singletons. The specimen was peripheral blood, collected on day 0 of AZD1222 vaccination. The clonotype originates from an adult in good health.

For the CDR3, the DNA is TGTGCCAGCAGCCTTGCAGCGAGCGGGACCTTCACAGATACGCAGTATTTT. Translating gives CASSLAASGTFTDTQYF. The chain has TRBV11-2 and TRBJ2-3, with 7 bases matching TRBD2. Looked up from germline, CDR1 is SGHAT and CDR2 is FQNNGV. CDR3 length: 17 residues. Trimming cost V 5 bases and J 2 bases; bases outside gene matches: 13.